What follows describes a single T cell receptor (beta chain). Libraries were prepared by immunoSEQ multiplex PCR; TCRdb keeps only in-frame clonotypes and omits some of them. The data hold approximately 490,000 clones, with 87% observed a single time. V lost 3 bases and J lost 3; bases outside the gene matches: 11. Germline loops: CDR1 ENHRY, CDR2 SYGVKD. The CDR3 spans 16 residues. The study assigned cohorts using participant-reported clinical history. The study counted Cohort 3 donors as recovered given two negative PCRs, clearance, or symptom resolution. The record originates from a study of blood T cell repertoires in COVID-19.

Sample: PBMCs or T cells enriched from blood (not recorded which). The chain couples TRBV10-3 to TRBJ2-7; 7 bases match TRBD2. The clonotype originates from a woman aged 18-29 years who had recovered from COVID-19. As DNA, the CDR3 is TGTGCCATCAGTGACGGAATCCGAGCGGGGTTCTACGAGCAGTACTTC. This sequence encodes CAISDGIRAGFYEQYF.